Listed below are T cell receptor beta chains from one sample, sequenced in a study of CD8+ T cells in alopecia areata. Measured with immunoSEQ multiplex PCR; TCRdb has only the in-frame clones, and not every one. This sample has 120,000 or so clones, with roughly three fifths found just once. This specimen consisted of CD4+ T cells sorted from blood, obtained at week 0. Source of these receptors: a human donor with alopecia areata. Each CDR3 is given with its conserved first and last residue. D genes are given only for firm matches. Clone size is given for some rows only: seen once, a few or many times, or a class if the clone is expanded.

J gene	V gene	D gene	CDR3 length	clone size	CDR3 DNA	CDR3 protein
TRBJ1-3	TRBV15	.	13	.	TGTGCCACCAGCACCCGCTCTGGAAACACCATATATTTT	CATSTRSGNTIYF
TRBJ2-1	TRBV7-2	.	15	many	TGTGCCAGCAGCTTAGTTACTGGGGGACACAATGAGCAGTTCTTC	CASSLVTGGHNEQFF
TRBJ1-2	TRBV27	.	13	once	TGTGCCAGCAGTTACAGGGATTCGAGGGGCTACACCTTC	CASSYRDSRGYTF
TRBJ1-1	TRBV10-3	.	14	.	TGTGCCATCAGTGAGGGGGTGGTAGGCACTGAAGCTTTCTTT	CAISEGVVGTEAFF
TRBJ1-1	TRBV4-3	.	13	few	TGCGCCAGCAGCGGGCGGGAGAACACTGAAGCTTTCTTT	CASSGRENTEAFF
TRBJ1-1	TRBV10-3	.	12	.	TGTGCCATAGGGACAACGAACACTGAAGCTTTCTTT	CAIGTTNTEAFF
TRBJ2-2	TRBV7-9	.	13	.	TGTGCCAGCAGCCATGGACGAACCGGGGAGCTGTTTTTT	CASSHGRTGELFF
TRBJ2-7	TRBV4-1	TRBD1	15	few	TGCGCCAGCAGCCCATCGGGACAGGGGAACTACGAGCAGTACTTC	CASSPSGQGNYEQYF
TRBJ2-5	TRBV6-4	TRBD1	15	.	TGTGCCAGCAGTGAACGGGACAGGGAAAAAGAGACCCAGTACTTC	CASSERDREKETQYF
TRBJ2-3	TRBV4-3	TRBD2	17	.	TGCGCCAGCAGTCGACGCCCCAAACTAGCGGGCACAGATACGCAGTATTTT	CASSRRPKLAGTDTQYF
TRBJ2-2	TRBV28	.	15	.	TGTGCCAGCAGTCTGACCTACCTAAACACCGGGGAGCTGTTTTTT	CASSLTYLNTGELFF
TRBJ2-3	TRBV5-1	.	14	few	TGCGCCAGCAGCTCCGAAGACCATACAGATACGCAGTATTTT	CASSSEDHTDTQYF
TRBJ2-3	TRBV5-1	.	14	.	TGCGCCAGCAGCGAGACGACAACCACAGATACGCAGTATTTT	CASSETTTTDTQYF
TRBJ2-7	TRBV29-1	.	13	.	TGCAGCGTTGGAGGAACTCAGAACTACGAGCAGTACTTC	CSVGGTQNYEQYF
TRBJ2-5	TRBV5-1	TRBD2	14	.	TGCGCCAGCAGCTTGGCGGGGGGCCAAGAGACCCAGTACTTC	CASSLAGGQETQYF
TRBJ1-6	TRBV27	.	15	.	TGTGCCAGCAGGTCTCCAATATATGGTAATTCACCCCTCCACTTT	CASRSPIYGNSPLHF
TRBJ2-3	TRBV10-3	.	17	.	TGTGCCATCAGTGAGTCGGATACAGGGTCCGTTGCAGATACGCAGTATTTT	CAISESDTGSVADTQYF
TRBJ1-1	TRBV7-2	.	13	.	TGTGCCAGCAGCCCTCGGGTGAACACTGAAGCTTTCTTT	CASSPRVNTEAFF
TRBJ2-1	TRBV11-2	.	14	once	TGTGCCAGCAGCTTATGGACAGAATACAATGAGCAGTTCTTC	CASSLWTEYNEQFF
TRBJ2-1	TRBV2	.	15	.	TGTGCCAGCAGCCCGGAATATGGCTCCTACAATGAGCAGTTCTTC	CASSPEYGSYNEQFF
TRBJ2-2	TRBV10-3	.	12	few	TGTGCCATCAAGAGAGCAAACGGGGAGCTGTTTTTT	CAIKRANGELFF
TRBJ2-5	TRBV29-1	.	13	.	TGCAGCGTTGAAGAGGTGTGGCAGGAGACCCAGTACTTC	CSVEEVWQETQYF
TRBJ2-7	TRBV10-3	TRBD1	16	medium-sized	TGTGCCATCAGTGAGTCCGGGGACAGGAGGGGCTACGAGCAGTACTTC	CAISESGDRRGYEQYF
TRBJ1-6	TRBV18	.	14	.	TGTGCCAGCTCACTACCCATAGGGGATTCACCCCTCCACTTT	CASSLPIGDSPLHF